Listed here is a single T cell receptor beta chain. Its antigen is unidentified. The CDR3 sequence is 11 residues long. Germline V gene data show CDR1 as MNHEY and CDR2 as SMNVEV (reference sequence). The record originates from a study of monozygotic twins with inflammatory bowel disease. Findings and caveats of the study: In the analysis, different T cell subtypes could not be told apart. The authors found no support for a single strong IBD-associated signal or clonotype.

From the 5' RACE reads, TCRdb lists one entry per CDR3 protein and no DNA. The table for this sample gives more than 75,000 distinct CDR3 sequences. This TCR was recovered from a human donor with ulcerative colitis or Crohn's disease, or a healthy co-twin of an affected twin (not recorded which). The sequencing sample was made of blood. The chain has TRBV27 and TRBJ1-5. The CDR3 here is CASGLNQPQHF.